The 3 T cell receptor beta chains in this list originate from one sample, sequenced in a study of beta chain features in type 1 diabetes. Study outcomes and limitations: TCRB CDR3 length was moderately but significantly reduced in all four CD4+ subsets of Type 1 diabetes patients.

What these receptors recognize is not known. Sequenced material consisted of expressed TCRB transcripts (all of the isolated RNA was reverse transcribed). TCRdb's copy holds only in-frame clones and misses some; the assay was immunoSEQ multiplex PCR. The sample has roughly 300,000 clones, 13% to 15% seen once. The specimen sequenced was naive CD4+ T cells from blood. These receptors were obtained from a man aged 25-45 years with type 1 diabetes.

The V and J genes are TRBV2 and TRBJ1-5; D remains ambiguous. Germline values: CDR1 SNHLY, CDR2 FYNNEI. V was cut by 3 bases and J by 5 bases, with 11 bases left in between. The CDR3 totals 14 residues. This CDR3 is CASSEVIRDQPQHF. The DNA for the CDR3 is TGTGCCAGCAGTGAGGTGATTCGGGATCAGCCCCAGCATTTT. Based on the CDR3 plus reference TRBV2 and TRBJ1-5, the full variable domain is EPEVTQTPSHQVTQMGQEVILRCVPISNHLYFYWYRQILGQKVEFLVSFYNNEISEKSEIFDDQFSVERPDGSNFTLKIRSTKLEDSAMYFCASSEVIRDQPQHFGDGTRLSIL.

This chain connects TRBV29-1 to TRBJ2-5, with D maybe TRBD2 (5 bases). Per germline, CDR1 SQVTM and CDR2 ANQGSEA. The germline V and J ends were trimmed by 3 bases and 11 bases, with 19 bases remaining between them. The CDR3 has 13 residues. CDR3 in DNA: TGCAGCGTTGACCGTATACAGTCTGGGGAGCAGTACTTC. The encoded protein is CSVDRIQSGEQYF. Full variable domain (remainder filled in from reference TRBV29-1 and TRBJ2-5): SAVISQKPSRDICQRGTSLTIQCQVDSQVTMMFWYRQQPGQSLTLIATANQGSEATYESGFVIDKFPISRPNLTFSTLTVSNMSPEDSSIYLCSVDRIQSGEQYFGPGTRLLVL.

The chain is built from TRBV4-2 and TRBJ2-2; no firm D call. Germline CDR1 LGHNA, CDR2 YNFKEQ. The ends were cut back, 4 bases at V and 5 bases at J, with 11 bases in the middle. The CDR3 has 14 amino acids. In DNA form, the CDR3 reads TGTGCCAGCAGCCCGGTCCCCCCGACCGGGGAGCTGTTTTTT. Residues: CASSPVPPTGELFF.